This T cell receptor (beta chain) derives from a study of radiation and T cells in renal cell carcinoma. General study points: From baseline, blood top tumor clonotypes peaked at 2 weeks post-radiation. Pretreatment tumor biopsies were lacking, so baseline clonotypes are unknown.

TCRdb's table, derived via immunoSEQ multiplex PCR, lists solely in-frame clones and lacks some. Counted here are 130,000 to 150,000 clones, 70% to 90% occurring once; the ten biggest clones make up around 11%. Comments on this clone: Antigen specificity is unknown.

Time point denoted: baseline pretreatment blood. Stated treatment: 15 Gy SBRT to primary tumor, nephrectomy 4 weeks later. After SBRT, blood was collected at 2 and 4 weeks, plus baseline. This renal cell carcinoma was of the clear cell type. With 5 bases clipped from V and 3 bases from J, the junction kept 5 bases outside the gene matches. Germline V gives CDR1 SGHTA, CDR2 FQGNSA. The CDR3 contains 15 residues. Sequenced material: blood, taken from a patient whose treatment included radiotherapy and nephrectomy. The rearrangement links TRBV7-2 to TRBJ2-2; 8 bases are a match to TRBD1. The origin of this receptor is a woman between 45 and 60 years old with renal cell carcinoma. Here the CDR3 reads CASSRQGSDTGELFF. The CDR3 nucleotides are TGTGCCAGCAGCCGACAGGGGAGCGACACCGGGGAGCTGTTTTTT.